Included here is one TCR beta chain sequence, with context. Original processing notes: Amplification of reference gene primers was used by the study to estimate nucleated cell counts. Repertoires were generated with immunoSEQ multiplex PCR, while TCRdb's copy carries only in-frame clones and drops some. The DNA gave D and trimming, while V, J and clone size come from that table. Of 80,000 or so clones listed, around nine tenths are singletons. This sample is part of a study of blood T cell repertoires in COVID-19. About the research overall: From T cells, B-cell-depleted T cells, or PBMCs came the material, which was cDNA or gDNA.

Germline CDR1 is MNHNS and CDR2 is SASEGT. V lost 1 base and J lost 8, with 9 bases in between. The CDR3 runs 13 residues. The clonotype originates from a woman aged 55-70 years with acute or convalescent COVID-19. The specimen was peripheral blood. The chain combines TRBV6-1 with TRBJ2-1; unclear D gene. CDR3 nucleotide sequence: TGTGCCAGCAGTGAAGTTGGTCAGGATGAGCAGTTCTTC. Encoded protein: CASSEVGQDEQFF.